This T cell receptor beta chain was sequenced for a study of control samples from healthy donors and cancer patients. V shed 6 bases and J shed 5 bases, with 13 bases lying between them. Looked up from germline, CDR1 is SNHLY and CDR2 is FYNNEI. This CDR3 has 13 amino acids. Profiled with immunoSEQ multiplex PCR; TCRdb holds only in-frame clones, not every one. In the table there are 93,000 or so clones, approximately 90% of which are singletons. This sequence originates from a man aged 60 to 69 with lung cancer. The V gene is TRBV2, the J gene TRBJ1-1; tentative D call: TRBD1 (5 bases). Sequences were obtained from PBMCs. CDR3 region: CASRSEGMTEAFF. The CDR3 DNA reads as TGTGCCAGCAGGTCGGAGGGGATGACTGAAGCTTTCTTT. Based on the CDR3 plus reference TRBV2 and TRBJ1-1, the full variable domain is EPEVTQTPSHQVTQMGQEVILRCVPISNHLYFYWYRQILGQKVEFLVSFYNNEISEKSEIFDDQFSVERPDGSNFTLKIRSTKLEDSAMYFCASRSEGMTEAFFGQGTRLTVV.